This is a list of T cell receptor beta chains from one sample in a study of blood T cell repertoires in COVID-19. TCRdb keeps only in-frame clones here, not all; method: immunoSEQ multiplex PCR. The sample has 370,000 or so clones, roughly 86% seen once. Sequencing input: PBMCs or T cells enriched from blood (not recorded which). Source of these receptors: a man younger than 40 who had recovered from COVID-19. Each CDR3 is given with its conserved first and last residue. Each record gives: D gene, V gene, clone size, J gene, CDR3 protein, CDR3 DNA. D genes are given only for firm matches. Size is stated for part of the rows, as once, few or many counts, or as a class when the clone is expanded.

-	TRBV30	-	TRBJ1-6	CAWSPIRASPLHF	TGTGCCTGGAGTCCTATCAGGGCTTCACCCCTCCACTTT
-	TRBV21-1	-	TRBJ2-7	CASSKGRQGNPCEQYF	TGTGCCAGCAGCAAAGGCAGACAGGGAAACCCCTGCGAGCAGTACTTC
-	TRBV27	-	TRBJ1-1	CASSFSWEGNTEAFF	TGTGCCAGCAGTTTCTCTTGGGAGGGGAACACTGAAGCTTTCTTT
-	TRBV2	-	TRBJ1-1	CASRRKQNTEAFF	TGTGCCAGCAGGAGGAAGCAGAACACTGAAGCTTTCTTT
-	TRBV27	-	TRBJ2-1	CASRMTASNEQFF	TGTGCCAGCCGTATGACAGCCTCCAATGAGCAGTTCTTC
-	TRBV30	-	TRBJ2-2	CAWSVDRGFGELFF	TGTGCCTGGAGTGTTGATCGGGGGTTCGGGGAGCTGTTTTTT
-	TRBV2	-	TRBJ1-5	CASSDRGANQPQHF	TGTGCCAGCAGCGATCGCGGGGCCAATCAGCCCCAGCATTTT
-	TRBV10-3	-	TRBJ2-5	CAISEGQIQETQYF	TGTGCCATCAGTGAGGGACAGATCCAAGAGACCCAGTACTTC
-	TRBV3-1/TRBV3-2	-	TRBJ1-2	CASSLGARYGYTF	TGTGCCAGCAGCTTGGGGGCCAGATATGGCTACACCTTC
-	TRBV27	-	TRBJ2-7	CASSPRTGSSYEQYF	TGTGCCAGCAGTCCCCGCACAGGGAGCTCCTACGAGCAGTACTTC
-	TRBV29-1	-	TRBJ1-2	CSVEVEVLGGYTF	TGCAGCGTTGAAGTCGAGGTCCTAGGTGGCTACACCTTC
-	TRBV4-3	-	TRBJ2-1	CASSQDWGPPNNEQFF	TGCGCCAGCAGCCAAGATTGGGGGCCCCCCAACAATGAGCAGTTCTTC
TRBD1	TRBV27	-	TRBJ2-7	CASSFRQGENYEQYF	TGTGCCAGCAGTTTCAGACAGGGGGAGAACTACGAGCAGTACTTC
-	TRBV13	-	TRBJ2-5	CASSFGQLTETQYF	TGTGCCAGCAGCTTTGGGCAGTTGACAGAGACCCAGTACTTC
-	TRBV3-1/TRBV3-2	-	TRBJ1-3	CASNKGLDGNTIYF	TGTGCCAGCAATAAGGGACTCGATGGAAACACCATATATTTT
-	TRBV5-3	-	TRBJ2-7	CARSLEGRDNYEQYF	TGTGCCAGAAGCTTGGAGGGCAGGGACAATTACGAGCAGTACTTC
TRBD1	TRBV6-6	-	TRBJ1-2	CASGGQGGTSNYGYTF	TGTGCCAGCGGTGGACAGGGGGGCACGAGTAACTATGGCTACACCTTC
TRBD2	TRBV19	-	TRBJ2-2	CASRGGGTGELFF	TGTGCCAGTCGGGGGGGCGGCACCGGGGAGCTGTTTTTT
-	TRBV5-1	-	TRBJ1-1	CASFGGGTEAFF	TGCGCCAGCTTCGGAGGAGGCACTGAAGCTTTCTTT
-	TRBV19	-	TRBJ1-5	CATSGEGIDNQPQHF	TGTGCCACCTCGGGGGAGGGAATAGACAATCAGCCCCAGCATTTT
TRBD1	TRBV3-1/TRBV3-2	-	TRBJ1-5	CASSHDRDRNQPQHF	TGTGCCAGCAGCCATGACCGGGACAGAAATCAGCCCCAGCATTTT
-	TRBV11-2	-	TRBJ2-7	CASSGTVSYEQYF	TGTGCCAGCAGCGGTACTGTTTCTTACGAGCAGTACTTC
-	TRBV7-9	-	TRBJ2-1	CASSDGLMNEQFF	TGTGCCAGCAGCGATGGACTAATGAATGAGCAGTTCTTC
-	TRBV12-3/TRBV12-4	-	TRBJ1-1	CASSTQGSPAFF	TGTGCCAGCAGCACACAGGGTTCCCCAGCTTTCTTT
-	TRBV7-2	-	TRBJ1-5	CASSAPGSNQPQHF	TGTGCCAGCAGCGCCCCAGGTAGCAATCAGCCCCAGCATTTT
TRBD1	TRBV6-5	-	TRBJ1-2	CASSKTGGDGYTF	TGTGCCAGCAGCAAGACAGGGGGGGACGGCTACACCTTC
-	TRBV5-1	once	TRBJ2-2	CASSPSTGNTGELFF	TGCGCCAGCAGCCCGTCAACAGGAAACACCGGGGAGCTGTTTTTT
-	TRBV5-6	once	TRBJ1-3	CASSPDGAGGNTIYF	TGTGCCAGCAGCCCGGACGGCGCGGGGGGAAACACCATATATTTT
-	TRBV4-1	-	TRBJ1-5	CASSQAPGGSPQHF	TGCGCCAGCAGCCAAGCCCCGGGTGGTTCGCCCCAGCATTTT
TRBD1	TRBV27	once	TRBJ1-5	CASTALGQPNQPQHF	TGTGCCAGCACTGCTTTGGGACAGCCTAATCAGCCCCAGCATTTT
TRBD1	TRBV30	-	TRBJ1-2	CAWSRGTGTNYGYTF	TGTGCCTGGAGTCGAGGGACAGGGACTAACTATGGCTACACCTTC
-	TRBV29-1	-	TRBJ1-2	CSVEGMRALNYGYTF	TGCAGCGTTGAGGGGATGAGGGCATTAAACTATGGCTACACCTTC
TRBD2	TRBV4-1	-	TRBJ2-1	CASSRGQLAGEHEQFF	TGCGCCAGCAGCCGGGGCCAACTAGCGGGGGAGCATGAGCAGTTCTTC
TRBD1	TRBV19	-	TRBJ2-2	CASSKLSGTGGGTGELFF	TGTGCCAGTAGTAAACTTTCGGGCACAGGGGGAGGTACCGGGGAGCTGTTTTTT
-	TRBV2	-	TRBJ1-6	CASSEAAGSNNSPLHF	TGTGCCAGCAGTGAAGCAGCAGGGTCCAACAATTCACCCCTCCACTTT
TRBD1	TRBV19	-	TRBJ1-1	CASSTGWTGRITEAFF	TGTGCCAGTAGTACTGGTTGGACAGGGAGAATAACTGAAGCTTTCTTT
-	TRBV12-3/TRBV12-4	-	TRBJ2-5	CASSFTQETQYF	TGTGCCAGCAGTTTCACTCAAGAGACCCAGTACTTC
TRBD1	TRBV5-1	-	TRBJ2-1	CASSLEGQGFNEQFF	TGCGCCAGCAGCTTGGAGGGACAGGGTTTTAATGAGCAGTTCTTC
-	TRBV25-1	-	TRBJ1-5	CASSELGDNQPQHF	TGTGCCAGCAGTGAATTAGGGGACAATCAGCCCCAGCATTTT